The rows below give T cell receptor beta chains drawn from one sample of a study of blood T cell repertoires in COVID-19. Produced via immunoSEQ multiplex PCR; TCRdb's table is partial and in-frame only. The table records about 42,000 clones, roughly 80% of them present only once. Sequencing was done on a sample of peripheral blood. The receptors stem from a man in his forties or fifties with active COVID-19. The CDR3 runs from the conserved cysteine through the conserved F or W. D genes are given only for firm matches. The size field is filled for only some rows; it gives once, few, many or a size class.

CASSLVGTSGYNEQFF	TGTGCCAGCAGCTTAGTTGGGACTAGCGGTTACAATGAGCAGTTCTTC	TRBD2	TRBJ2-1	-	TRBV7-2
CASSTPGTTYNEQFF	TGTGCCAGCAGCACCCCCGGCACTACCTACAATGAGCAGTTCTTC	-	TRBJ2-1	-	TRBV7-9
CASSTASGRISYEQYF	TGTGCCAGCAGCACCGCTAGCGGGAGAATCTCCTACGAGCAGTACTTC	-	TRBJ2-7	medium-sized	TRBV21-1
CASRYRDRGRSLGYEQYF	TGTGCCAGCAGGTACCGGGACAGGGGGAGGTCATTGGGCTACGAGCAGTACTTC	TRBD1	TRBJ2-7	-	TRBV27
CASSPKLAGVVYEQFF	TGTGCCAGTAGTCCGAAACTAGCGGGAGTAGTCTATGAGCAGTTCTTC	TRBD2	TRBJ2-1	-	TRBV19
CASSQDADARTQYF	TGTGCCAGCAGCCAAGATGCGGATGCGCGAACCCAGTACTTC	-	TRBJ2-5	-	TRBV3-1/TRBV3-2
CASSQSRDRVDEQYF	TGCGCCAGCAGCCAATCCCGGGACAGGGTGGACGAGCAGTACTTC	TRBD1	TRBJ2-7	-	TRBV4-3
CASSQVQGANQPQHF	TGTGCCAGCAGCCAAGTACAGGGTGCCAATCAGCCCCAGCATTTT	-	TRBJ1-5	-	TRBV4-2
CASSYQGEGSQPQHF	TGTGCCAGCAGTTACCAGGGGGAAGGTTCCCAGCCCCAGCATTTT	TRBD1	TRBJ1-5	-	TRBV6-2/TRBV6-3
CASSPPRLAGEQFF	TGTGCCAGCTCACCACCTAGACTAGCGGGGGAGCAGTTCTTC	TRBD2	TRBJ2-1	-	TRBV18
CASSLGRGNQPQHF	TGTGCCAGCAGCTTGGGACGGGGCAATCAGCCCCAGCATTTT	-	TRBJ1-5	-	TRBV5-6
CASSYGTGSYEQYF	TGTGCCAGTAGTTATGGGACAGGGTCATACGAGCAGTACTTC	TRBD1	TRBJ2-7	-	TRBV19
CASSSRTETYEQYF	TGTGCCAGCAGCTCGCGCACGGAGACCTACGAGCAGTACTTC	-	TRBJ2-7	-	TRBV7-9
CASSFWQGVEGYTF	TGCGCCAGCAGCTTCTGGCAGGGTGTCGAGGGCTACACCTTC	-	TRBJ1-2	-	TRBV5-1
CASSYQPGLAVRETQYF	TGTGCCAGCAGTTATCAACCGGGACTAGCGGTACGAGAGACCCAGTACTTC	TRBD2	TRBJ2-5	-	TRBV6-2/TRBV6-3